This T cell receptor beta chain was found in a study of blood T cell repertoires in COVID-19. Study-level background: Samples of COVID-19 (acute and convalescent) were obtained from the United States, Italy and Spain. PBMCs, B-cell-depleted T cells, or T cells provided the cDNA or gDNA that made up the material.

Per the study methods: Counts of nucleated cells, estimated from reference gene primer amplification, were obtained. Repertoires were generated with immunoSEQ multiplex PCR, while TCRdb's copy carries only in-frame clones and drops some. V, J and clone size are those of that table, while D and trimming were read from the DNA. The sample consists of about 190,000 clones, about 88% of them appearing once. Trimming cost V 0 bases and J 1 base; bases outside gene matches: 10. Germline CDR1 is SGDLS and CDR2 is YYNGEE. The CDR3 sequence is 18 residues long. The receptor comes from a woman in her twenties or thirties with active or convalescent COVID-19. The V call is TRBV9, the J call TRBJ1-5; TRBD1 agrees at 7 bases. The sample consisted of peripheral blood. This CDR3 reads CASSVVVGGAGSNQPQHF. The CDR3 DNA follows: TGTGCCAGCAGCGTAGTGGTAGGGGGCGCTGGGAGCAATCAGCCCCAGCATTTT. Based on the CDR3 plus reference TRBV9 and TRBJ1-5, the full variable domain is DSGVTQTPKHLITATGQRVTLRCSPRSGDLSVYWYQQSLDQGLQFLIQYYNGEERAKGNILERFSAQQFPDLHSELNLSSLELGDSALYFCASSVVVGGAGSNQPQHFGDGTRLSIL.